The clone carrying this T cell receptor (beta chain) has a single count. This entry belongs to a study of blood T cell repertoires in COVID-19. Participant age was about 18 to 89 years, and participants resided in approximately 25 US areas. Method: immunoSEQ multiplex PCR; TCRdb's copy keeps in-frame clones and lacks some. The sample records about 300,000 clones, 80% to 90% being singletons. Trimming stripped 3 bases from V and 1 base from J, with 7 bases between. The CDR3 is made up of 13 amino acids. The V gene's germline CDR1 is MNHEY and CDR2 SMNVEV (reference sequence). This TCR came from a woman aged 18-29 years who had recovered from COVID-19. The chain links TRBV27 to TRBJ2-7, with D uncertain. The specimen was PBMCs or T cells enriched from blood (not recorded which). CDR3 sequence reads: CASSLSQSYEQYF. CDR3 DNA sequence: TGTGCCAGCAGTTTGAGTCAATCCTACGAGCAGTACTTC.